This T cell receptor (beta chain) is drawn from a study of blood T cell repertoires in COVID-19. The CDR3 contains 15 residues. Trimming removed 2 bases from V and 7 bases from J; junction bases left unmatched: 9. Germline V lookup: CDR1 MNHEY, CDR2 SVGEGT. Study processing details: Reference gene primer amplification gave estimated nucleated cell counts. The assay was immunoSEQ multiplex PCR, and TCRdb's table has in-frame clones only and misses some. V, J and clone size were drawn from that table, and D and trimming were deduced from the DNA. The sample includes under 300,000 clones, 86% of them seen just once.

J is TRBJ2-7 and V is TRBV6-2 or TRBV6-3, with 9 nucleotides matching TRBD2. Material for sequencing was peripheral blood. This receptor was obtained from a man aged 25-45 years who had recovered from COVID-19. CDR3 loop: CASSYIAGAVGEQYF. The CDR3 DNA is TGTGCCAGCAGTTACATAGCGGGGGCCGTGGGGGAGCAGTACTTC.